This T cell receptor beta chain was sequenced for a study of blood T cells in healthy people across ages (dated by TCRdb to the mid-2010s). Regarding the complete study: In model experiments, template switching captured about one uniquely barcoded TCR beta cDNA molecule for every two T cells. The study analyzed two additional independent replicas of 1 million unique cDNA reads from the same blood draw for two donors, one aged 18 to 30 and one aged 80 or older. Using deep sequencing normalized with unique cDNA molecular identifiers, the study measured how TCR beta repertoire diversity changes with age. Four age groups were formed from the donors: young (average 16 years), middle-aged (around 39), aged (about 62) and long-lived (82).

Libraries were prepared through 5' RACE. The listed sequencing device is Illumina HiSeq 2500. A second PCR of about 6 to 12 cycles was run with a J-beta primer mix and a sample-barcoded 5' primer. Each TCR beta cDNA molecule received a unique molecular identifier from a template-switch 5' adaptor carrying 12 random nucleotides. At least 2.5 million CDR3-containing paired-end reads were obtained from each sample. First-strand cDNA synthesis was performed from all RNA using the Mint cDNA synthesis kit, with priming by a TRBC-specific oligonucleotide. Following uracil-DNA glycosylase treatment, a first 18-cycle PCR with universal primers M1SS and BC2_uni_R was performed on all cDNA. On the study's bioinformatics: Each sample was normalized by randomly selecting 1 million high-quality reads, each carrying a distinct molecular identifier. Reads sharing molecular identifiers were discarded rather than binned into consensus sequences. MiTCR, set to a Q25 quality threshold and the strictest error-elimination algorithm, was used for CDR3 identification, clonotype clustering and error correction. Lower-bound total TCR beta diversity was estimated with a nonparametric unseen species model using Euler transformation. TCRdb trimmed public reads at Q25 via fastp, called clones via MiXCR and kept in-frame beta chains. For every CDR3 protein sequence, its rows merge into one entry that carries the most common genes and DNA. TCRdb, rather than the study authors, made the V and J calls. Across this sample there are around 780,000 distinct CDR3 sequences, with roughly 25% seen only once. Around 3% of the sample belongs to the ten largest clones.

The donors were 40 or so Caucasian individuals from Russia, aged roughly 6 to 90 years, who were systemically healthy. Each donor gave roughly 9.5 milliliters of peripheral blood, collected into EDTA-treated Vacutainer tubes. PBMCs were isolated by Ficoll-Paque density-gradient centrifugation, with at least 6 million obtained per sample. Total RNA was extracted from PBMCs with Trizol reagent, with at least 6 micrograms obtained per sample. The percentages of naive CD45RAhigh/CD27high T cells were determined by flow cytometry on a PBMC aliquot from every donor. This clonotype appeared a few times. No cognate antigen has been identified for it. Per-nucleotide qualities are absent, and no much larger clonotype sits a single base away. What the authors observed across the whole study: Bulk unsorted PBMC profiling prevented conclusive comparison of naive and antigen-experienced compartments. There was a strong correlation between observed TCR beta diversity and the percentage of naive T cells measured by flow cytometry. Compared with the aged group, the long-lived group had more naive CD4+ T cells, fewer expanded clones and increased TCR diversity, a pattern suggesting age selection. Donor CMV infection status was unknown, potentially confounding age-related changes in expanded clonotypes. Estimates of total diversity based on one million sequenced T cells were regarded as lower bounds and as underestimates. Observed TCR beta diversity per million T cells fell roughly linearly with age, and a significant reduction was already apparent by age around 40.

For this chain, trimming is 1 base at the V end and 6 bases at the J end, and the number of junction bases without a gene match is 6. CDR1 and CDR2 are drawn from the germline V gene: MGHRA, YSYEKL. From its cysteine to its phenylalanine, the CDR3 spans 16 amino acids. The read is trimmed to its CDR3 DNA, 48 bases read in frame from base 1. These data were likewise used in another study, on T cells of mothers and their children. As that second paper reports: Donors were nine systemically healthy Caucasian individuals: three mothers and their six children. cDNA synthesis used all of the extracted RNA, with approximately 1.6 ug of RNA in each 15 ul reaction. In the second PCR, the M1S primer added sample barcodes and 2-4 random nucleotides. Over 9 million TCR beta CDR3 reads came from each mother, compared with around 3 million reads from each child. TCR recombination output is similarly shaped by thymic selection in related and unrelated pairs, with a minor effect exerted by inherited differences. Normalized repertoire overlap in related mother-child pairs was always slightly higher than in unrelated mother-child pairs, but the difference was never significant. Persistent microchimeric T cell clones were not detected, at a sensitivity of about 100 clones per million clonotypes. Deep NGS was used in the study to compare the TCR beta repertoires of mothers and children and to look for features that separate related mother-child pairs from unrelated individuals. The mean age was about 40 +/- 4 years for the mothers and around 11 +/- 4 years for the children. Libraries were sequenced on Illumina HiSeq 2000 with 100+100 nt paired-end reads after adapter ligation with NEBNext reagents. To prevent cross-contamination, the mother and child libraries were prepared one month apart and sequenced in separate runs. Each donor had between roughly 500,000 and 2,100,000 distinct TCR beta clonotypes identified. Naive TCR beta clonotypes were estimated from low-frequency clonotypes matched to each donor's FACS-determined naive share, without sorting.

Recombination joined TRBV4-1 with TRBJ2-5, with 12 bases aligning to TRBD2. The sequencing input was blood. This TCR came from a boy under 18 in good health. The sequenced DNA is TGCGCCAGCAGCCAAGGATTGACTAGCGGGGGTAAGACCCAGTACTTC. It translates to CASSQGLTSGGKTQYF.